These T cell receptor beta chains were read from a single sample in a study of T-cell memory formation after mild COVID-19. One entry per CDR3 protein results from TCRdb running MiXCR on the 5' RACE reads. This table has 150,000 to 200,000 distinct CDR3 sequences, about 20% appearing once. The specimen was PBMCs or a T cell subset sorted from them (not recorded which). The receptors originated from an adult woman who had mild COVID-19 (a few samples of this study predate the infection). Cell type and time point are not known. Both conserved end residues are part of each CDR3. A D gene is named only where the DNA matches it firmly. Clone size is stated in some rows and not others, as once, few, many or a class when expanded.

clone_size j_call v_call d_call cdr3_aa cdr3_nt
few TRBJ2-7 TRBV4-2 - CASSQDVDGPYEQYF TGTGCCAGCAGCCAAGATGTTGATGGGCCCTACGAGCAGTACTTC
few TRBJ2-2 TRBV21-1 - CASSKEPHTGELFF TGTGCCAGCAGCAAAGAACCACACACCGGGGAGCTGTTTTTT
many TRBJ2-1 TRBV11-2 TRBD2 CASSLSTGGPRSYEQFF TGTGCCAGCAGCTTGTCAACGGGAGGGCCTCGTTCCTATGAGCAGTTCTTC
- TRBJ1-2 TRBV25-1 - CASSTGYYGYTF TGTGCCAGCAGTACGGGTTACTATGGCTACACCTTC
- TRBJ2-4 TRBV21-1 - CASSIGVSRGNGNIQYF TGTGCCAGCAGCATCGGGGTGAGCAGAGGAAACGGAAACATTCAGTACTTC
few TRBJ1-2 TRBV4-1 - CASSQLKGGNYGYTF TGCGCCAGCAGCCAACTGAAAGGGGGAAACTATGGCTACACCTTC
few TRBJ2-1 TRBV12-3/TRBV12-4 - CASSQTYVSSEEQFF TGTGCCAGCAGCCAGACTTATGTTAGTAGCGAAGAGCAGTTCTTC
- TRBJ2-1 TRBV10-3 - CAISDPRPGVYNEQFF TGTGCCATCAGTGATCCCAGACCCGGAGTTTACAATGAGCAGTTCTTC
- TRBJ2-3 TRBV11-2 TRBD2 CAGGGAGADTQYF TGTGCAGGCGGGGGGGCCGGGGCAGATACGCAGTATTTT
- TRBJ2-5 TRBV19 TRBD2 CASSIAPLAGAEETQYF TGTGCCAGTAGTATAGCCCCTCTAGCGGGAGCGGAGGAGACCCAGTACTTC
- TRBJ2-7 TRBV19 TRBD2 CASSITSGYSYEQYF TGTGCCAGTAGTATTACTAGCGGGTATTCCTACGAGCAGTACTTC
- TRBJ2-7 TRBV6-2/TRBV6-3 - CASSSGLSHEQYF TGTGCCAGCAGTTCAGGACTTTCCCACGAGCAGTACTTC
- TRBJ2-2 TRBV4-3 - CASSQDSPAEGTGELFF TGCGCCAGCAGCCAAGATTCTCCAGCGGAGGGCACCGGGGAGCTGTTTTTT
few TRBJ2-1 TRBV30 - CAWTPFQSSYNEQFF TGTGCCTGGACCCCTTTCCAAAGCTCCTACAATGAGCAGTTCTTC
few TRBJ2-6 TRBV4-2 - CASSGRDTSSGANVLTF TGTGCCAGCAGCGGACGGGACACTAGCTCTGGGGCCAACGTCCTGACTTTC
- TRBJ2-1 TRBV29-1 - CSVEVLGGVFLF TGCAGCGTTGAAGTTCTTGGGGGCGTATTTCTCTTC
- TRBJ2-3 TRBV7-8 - CASSAVAGGVSTDTQYF TGTGCCAGCAGCGCTGTAGCCGGAGGTGTGAGCACAGATACGCAGTATTTT
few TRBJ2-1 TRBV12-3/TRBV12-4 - CASTLTDMSEQFF TGTGCCAGCACCCTCACGGACATGTCGGAGCAGTTCTTC
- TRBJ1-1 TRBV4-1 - CASSQGGGFDTEAFF TGCGCCAGCAGCCAAGGAGGGGGGTTCGACACTGAAGCTTTCTTT
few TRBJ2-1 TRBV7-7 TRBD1 CASSLGQGNSNEQFF TGTGCCAGCAGCTTGGGACAGGGGAATTCAAATGAGCAGTTCTTC
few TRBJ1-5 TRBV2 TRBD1 CASRVGQGFNQPQHF TGTGCCAGCAGGGTTGGACAGGGCTTTAATCAGCCCCAGCATTTT
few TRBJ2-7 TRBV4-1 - CASSPSSTYSYEQYF TGCGCCAGCAGCCCCAGCAGCACGTACTCCTACGAGCAGTACTTC
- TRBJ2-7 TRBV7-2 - CASTPGEVYEQYF TGTGCCAGCACCCCGGGAGAAGTGTACGAGCAGTACTTC
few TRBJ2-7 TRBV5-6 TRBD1 CASSHEPGQSYEQYF TGTGCCAGCAGCCATGAACCGGGACAGTCCTACGAGCAGTACTTC
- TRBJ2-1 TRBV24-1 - CATSDPWGGFPNEQFF TGTGCCACCAGTGACCCCTGGGGGGGCTTTCCGAATGAGCAGTTCTTC
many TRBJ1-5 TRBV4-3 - CASSQGRNQPQHF TGCGCCAGCAGCCAAGGACGGAATCAGCCCCAGCATTTT